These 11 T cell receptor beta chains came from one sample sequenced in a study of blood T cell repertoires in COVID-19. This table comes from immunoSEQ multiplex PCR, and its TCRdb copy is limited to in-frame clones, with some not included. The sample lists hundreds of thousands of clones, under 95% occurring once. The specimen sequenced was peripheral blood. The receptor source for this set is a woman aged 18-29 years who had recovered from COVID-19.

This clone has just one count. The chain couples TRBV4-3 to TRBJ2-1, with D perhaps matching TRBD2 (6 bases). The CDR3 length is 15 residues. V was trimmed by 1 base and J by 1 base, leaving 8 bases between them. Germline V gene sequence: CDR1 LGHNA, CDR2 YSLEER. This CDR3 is CASSQVADSYNEQFF. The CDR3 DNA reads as TGCGCCAGCAGCCAAGTAGCGGATTCCTACAATGAGCAGTTCTTC.

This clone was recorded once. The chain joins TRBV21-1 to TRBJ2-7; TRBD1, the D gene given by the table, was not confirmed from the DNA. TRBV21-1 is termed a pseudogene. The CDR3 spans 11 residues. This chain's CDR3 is CASSKQGEQYV. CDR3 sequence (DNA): TGTGCCAGCAGCAAACAGGGGGAGCAGTACGTC.

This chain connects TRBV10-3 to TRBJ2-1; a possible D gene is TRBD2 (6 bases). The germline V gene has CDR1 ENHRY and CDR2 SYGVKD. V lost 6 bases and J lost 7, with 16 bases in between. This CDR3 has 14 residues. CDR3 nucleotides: TGTGCCATCAGCGATCTCCGAGGGAGGAATGAGCAGTTCTTC. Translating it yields CAISDLRGRNEQFF.

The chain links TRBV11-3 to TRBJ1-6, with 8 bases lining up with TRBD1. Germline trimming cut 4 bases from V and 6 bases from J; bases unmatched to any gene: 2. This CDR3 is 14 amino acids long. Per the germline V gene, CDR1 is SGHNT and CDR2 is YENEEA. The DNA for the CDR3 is TGTGCCAGCAGCTCGGACAGGGTTAATTCACCCCTCCACTTT. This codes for CASSSDRVNSPLHF.

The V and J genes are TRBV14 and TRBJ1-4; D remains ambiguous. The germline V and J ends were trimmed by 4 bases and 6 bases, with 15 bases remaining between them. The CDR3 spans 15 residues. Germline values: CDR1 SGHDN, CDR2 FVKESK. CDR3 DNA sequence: TGTGCCAGCAGCCTAAAGGGAGGAGGGTATGAAAAACTGTTTTTT. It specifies CASSLKGGGYEKLFF.

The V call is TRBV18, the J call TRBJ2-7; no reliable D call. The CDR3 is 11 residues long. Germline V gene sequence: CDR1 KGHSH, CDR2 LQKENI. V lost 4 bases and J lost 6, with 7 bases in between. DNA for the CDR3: TGTGCCAGCTCACTCATCGGCGAGCAGTACGTC. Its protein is CASSLIGEQYV.

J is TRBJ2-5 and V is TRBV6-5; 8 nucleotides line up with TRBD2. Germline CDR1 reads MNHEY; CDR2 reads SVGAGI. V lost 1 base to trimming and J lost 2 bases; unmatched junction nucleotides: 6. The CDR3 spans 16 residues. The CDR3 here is CASSYYPAGDQETQYF. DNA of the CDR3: TGTGCCAGCAGTTACTACCCAGCGGGAGATCAAGAGACCCAGTACTTC.

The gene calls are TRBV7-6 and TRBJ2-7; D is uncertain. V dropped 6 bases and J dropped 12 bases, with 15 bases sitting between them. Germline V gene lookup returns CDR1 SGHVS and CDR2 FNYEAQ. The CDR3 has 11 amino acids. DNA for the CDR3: TGTGCCAGCAGAACGTCCCACACGTTGTACGTC. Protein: CASRTSHTLYV.

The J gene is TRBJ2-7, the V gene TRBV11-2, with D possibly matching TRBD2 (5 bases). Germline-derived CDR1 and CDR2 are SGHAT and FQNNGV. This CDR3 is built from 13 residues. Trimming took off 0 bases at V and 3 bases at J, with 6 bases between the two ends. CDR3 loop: CASSLEGDYEQYV. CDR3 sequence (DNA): TGTGCCAGCAGCTTAGAGGGAGACTACGAGCAGTACGTC.

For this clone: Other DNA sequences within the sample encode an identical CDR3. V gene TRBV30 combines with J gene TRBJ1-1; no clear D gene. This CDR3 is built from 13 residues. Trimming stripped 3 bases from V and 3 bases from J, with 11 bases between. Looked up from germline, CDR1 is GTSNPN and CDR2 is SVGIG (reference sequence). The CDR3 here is CAWSRAGDTEAFF. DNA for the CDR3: TGTGCCTGGAGCCGAGCGGGAGACACTGAAGCTTTCTTT. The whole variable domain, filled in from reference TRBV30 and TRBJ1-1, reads SQTIHQWPATLVQPVGSPLSLECTVEGTSNPNLYWYRQAAGRGLQLLFYSVGIGQISSEVPQNLSASRPQDRQFILSSKKLLLSDSGFYLCAWSRAGDTEAFFGQGTRLTVV.

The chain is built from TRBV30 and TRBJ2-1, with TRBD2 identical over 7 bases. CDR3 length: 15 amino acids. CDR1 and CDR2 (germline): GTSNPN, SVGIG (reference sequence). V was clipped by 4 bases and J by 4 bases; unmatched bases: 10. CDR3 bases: TGTGCCTGGAATAGCGGGCCTAGAGCGTACAATGAGCAGTTCTTC. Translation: CAWNSGPRAYNEQFF.